Sequencing of this T cell receptor (beta chain) was carried out in a study of blood T cell repertoires in COVID-19. The CDR3 length is 17 residues. With 1 base removed from V and 7 bases from J, the gap between germline ends came to 19 bases. Germline V gene lookup returns CDR1 MNHEY and CDR2 SMNVEV (reference sequence). Libraries were prepared by immunoSEQ multiplex PCR; TCRdb keeps only in-frame clonotypes and omits some of them. The repertoire holds tens of thousands of clones, with about 91% as singletons. The sequenced sample consisted of peripheral blood. This chain joins TRBV27 and TRBJ2-2; possible D gene TRBD1, 5 bases. The sequence was collected from a man in his 60s with active COVID-19. The CDR3 coding sequence is TGTGCCAGCAGTTTATACCCGCCAGGGCAGAGAGGCGGGGAGCTGTTTTTT. Its protein is CASSLYPPGQRGGELFF.